This TCR beta chain was captured in a study of glioma-infiltrating T cells after dendritic cell vaccination (dated by TCRdb to 2016 to 2018). For the study in its entirety: Of the roughly 15 glioblastoma patients in the cohort, all drawn from Phase I and II dendritic cell vaccination trials, 9 were newly diagnosed and 6 had recurrent disease. To make the vaccine, monocyte-derived dendritic cells were cultured for under 9 days with IL-4 and GM-CSF and then pulsed overnight with autologous tumor lysate. Autologous tumor lysate-pulsed dendritic cell vaccination was administered to the patients between about 2003 and 2012. Survival after dendritic cell vaccination was correlated with TCR sequencing metrics such as TIL content and the overlap between tumor and blood repertoires. Deep sequencing of TCR beta CDR3 regions was used to quantify tumor-infiltrating lymphocyte content and compare tumor and blood repertoires in dendritic cell-vaccinated glioblastoma patients. Each patient was given three intradermal dendritic cell vaccine injections, spaced two weeks apart, in the arm below the axilla.

Selection of patients required sufficient residual fresh-frozen tumor tissue and over two years of available survival data. None of the glioblastoma patients carried an isocitrate dehydrogenase mutation, although molecular status otherwise varied. PBMC were collected before vaccination, two weeks after the third vaccination, and at tumor progression when it occurred. Genomic DNA was extracted with the Qiagen DNeasy Blood extraction Kit. From cysteine to phenylalanine, the CDR3 is 16 amino acids long. Just CDR3 DNA is preserved here, 48 bases in frame from base 1. Per the germline V gene, SGHRS is the CDR1 and YFSETQ is the CDR2. Unmatched junction bases come to 7, with V trimmed by 4 bases and J by 4 bases. Beyond this particular receptor, the publication reports: The cohort was small and heterogeneous, only a few patients had full blood and tumor sets, and even fewer had initial-recurrent tumor pairs. No direct relationship between TCR clonality and survival was found, suggesting that a diverse polyclonal response may matter. Longer time to progression and overall survival after dendritic cell vaccination were predicted by higher estimated pretreatment TIL content. The response model built on TCR overlap across three groups was characterized as speculative, with prospective validation still needed.

Using the immunoSEQ assay, TCRB CDR3 regions were amplified from roughly 1.9 micrograms of genomic DNA, or from all available DNA when less than that was on hand. The multiplex PCR employed 60 forward primers targeting TCR V beta segments and 13 reverse primers targeting J beta segments. To estimate reads per starting template, synthetic control templates were spiked into each sample at limiting dilution. Sequencing produced 87 bp reads on the Illumina HiSeq System. As for how the authors treated the data: PCR and sequencing errors were removed by a nearest neighbor algorithm that merged closely related sequences. TCR overlap was defined as the percentage of unique tumor TCR beta sequences that were also present in the same patient's peripheral blood. TCRdb carries this immuneACCESS record with in-frame sequences only. Its versions omit some clonotypes, under half of them owing to an unresolved V gene in the studies checked, with the rest unexplained. The V and J calls and clone size are taken from that table; D and trimming were inferred from the DNA. Present in this sample are over 90,000 clones, roughly 76% of which were seen just once. The ten most abundant clones make up about 12% of the sample.

With respect to this clone: The specificity of this receptor is unknown. No much larger clone exists at a distance of one base, and base qualities are not known.

The sequencing used blood, collected before dendritic cell vaccination. This TCR was sampled from a human donor with glioblastoma. The chain is encoded by TRBV5-1 joined to TRBJ1-6, and 8 bases in between align with TRBD1. The CDR3 region: CASSTTGGGYNSPLHF. Here is the DNA: TGCGCCAGCAGCACCACAGGGGGAGGATATAATTCACCCCTCCACTTT.